This is a list of T cell receptor beta chains from one sample in a study of shared clonotypes between healthy human individuals. Clones were read by immunoSEQ multiplex PCR, and TCRdb kept only the in-frame ones, dropping some. Seen here are around 2.3 million clones, approximately 94% observed once, and the top ten hold 0.1% to 0.15%. The sample was naive CD4+ T cells sorted from blood. The receptor set was obtained from a man younger than 30 in good health. Both conserved end residues are part of each CDR3. A D gene is named only where the DNA matches it firmly. Size tells how often a clone was seen (once, few, many) or the class of an expanded clone, and some rows leave it out.

V gene: TRBV10-2; J gene: TRBJ2-1; D gene: NA; CDR3 length: 14; clone size: NA; CDR3 DNA: TGCGCCAGCAGTCTAGAGCGCTCCTACAATGAGCAGTTCTTC; CDR3 protein: CASSLERSYNEQFF
V gene: TRBV4-3; J gene: TRBJ1-4; D gene: NA; CDR3 length: 18; clone size: NA; CDR3 DNA: TGCGCCAGCAGCCAAGATCCCGCAGGGGTCCGGGGTAATGAAAAACTGTTTTTT; CDR3 protein: CASSQDPAGVRGNEKLFF
V gene: TRBV4-1; J gene: TRBJ1-5; D gene: TRBD1; CDR3 length: 16; clone size: NA; CDR3 DNA: TGCGCCAGCAGCCAGAACAGGGGGCACAGCAATCAGCCCCAGCATTTT; CDR3 protein: CASSQNRGHSNQPQHF
V gene: TRBV7-9; J gene: TRBJ2-1; D gene: TRBD2; CDR3 length: 14; clone size: NA; CDR3 DNA: TGTGCCAGCAGCTTAGAGACTAGCGGGAGGGCGGCGTTCTTC; CDR3 protein: CASSLETSGRAAFF
V gene: TRBV7-2; J gene: TRBJ2-4; D gene: TRBD2; CDR3 length: 19; clone size: once; CDR3 DNA: TGTGCCAGCAGCTTAGCGGCTAGCGGGAGGGCCTTGGCCAAAAACATTCAGTACTTC; CDR3 protein: CASSLAASGRALAKNIQYF
V gene: TRBV10-3; J gene: TRBJ1-6; D gene: NA; CDR3 length: 12; clone size: NA; CDR3 DNA: TGTGCCATCAGTGGACATAATTCACCCCTCCACTTT; CDR3 protein: CAISGHNSPLHF
V gene: TRBV21-1; J gene: TRBJ2-7; D gene: NA; CDR3 length: 15; clone size: once; CDR3 DNA: TGTGCCAGCAGCCCGGAGACCGACAGGGGCTACGAGCAGTACTTC; CDR3 protein: CASSPETDRGYEQYF
V gene: TRBV7-9; J gene: TRBJ1-6; D gene: NA; CDR3 length: 14; clone size: NA; CDR3 DNA: TGTGCCAGCAGCGAACAGGGAGAAAGTTCACCCCTCCACTTT; CDR3 protein: CASSEQGESSPLHF
V gene: TRBV25-1; J gene: TRBJ2-4; D gene: NA; CDR3 length: 17; clone size: NA; CDR3 DNA: TGTGCCAGCAGTGAAGGGGGGACAGATTTAGCCAAAAACATTCAGTACTTC; CDR3 protein: CASSEGGTDLAKNIQYF
V gene: TRBV11-3; J gene: TRBJ2-1; D gene: TRBD1; CDR3 length: 13; clone size: NA; CDR3 DNA: TGTGCCAGCTCCGGGACAGCCTACAATGAGCAGTTCTTC; CDR3 protein: CASSGTAYNEQFF
V gene: TRBV6-5; J gene: TRBJ2-5; D gene: NA; CDR3 length: 13; clone size: NA; CDR3 DNA: TGTGCCAGCAGTTACCGGGAAGGGGAGACCCAGTACTTC; CDR3 protein: CASSYREGETQYF
V gene: TRBV19; J gene: TRBJ1-5; D gene: NA; CDR3 length: 16; clone size: NA; CDR3 DNA: TGTGCCAGTACCCCTCCAACTGGGGGGGCCGGGCAGCCCCAGCATTTT; CDR3 protein: CASTPPTGGAGQPQHF
V gene: TRBV19; J gene: TRBJ2-6; D gene: NA; CDR3 length: 15; clone size: NA; CDR3 DNA: TGTGCCAGTAGTATCAGGGGCTTTGGGGCCAACGTCCTGACTTTC; CDR3 protein: CASSIRGFGANVLTF
V gene: TRBV10-3; J gene: TRBJ2-3; D gene: TRBD2; CDR3 length: 15; clone size: once; CDR3 DNA: TGTGCCATCAGTGGGGCTAGCGGATGGACAGATACGCAGTATTTT; CDR3 protein: CAISGASGWTDTQYF
V gene: TRBV5-4; J gene: TRBJ1-1; D gene: NA; CDR3 length: 12; clone size: NA; CDR3 DNA: TGTGCCGCCGGACCGCTGAACACTGAAGCTTTCTTT; CDR3 protein: CAAGPLNTEAFF
V gene: TRBV7-2; J gene: TRBJ1-5; D gene: NA; CDR3 length: 15; clone size: NA; CDR3 DNA: TGTGCCAGCAGCTTAGCGCCAGGCGGCAATCAGCCCCAGCATTTT; CDR3 protein: CASSLAPGGNQPQHF
V gene: TRBV2; J gene: TRBJ1-1; D gene: NA; CDR3 length: 14; clone size: NA; CDR3 DNA: TGTGCCAGCAGGGGCCTGACAGTGAACACTGAAGCTTTCTTT; CDR3 protein: CASRGLTVNTEAFF
V gene: TRBV25-1; J gene: TRBJ1-1; D gene: TRBD1; CDR3 length: 17; clone size: NA; CDR3 DNA: TGTGCCAGCAGTGCAGGACAGGGGAGGGGATGGAACACTGAAGCTTTCTTT; CDR3 protein: CASSAGQGRGWNTEAFF
V gene: TRBV9; J gene: TRBJ2-3; D gene: NA; CDR3 length: 12; clone size: once; CDR3 DNA: TGTGCCAGCAGCGTAGGCTTCGATACGCAGTATTTT; CDR3 protein: CASSVGFDTQYF
V gene: TRBV7-9; J gene: TRBJ1-1; D gene: TRBD1; CDR3 length: 18; clone size: NA; CDR3 DNA: TGTGCCAGCAGCGGGAATCCGGGACAGGGGAATATGAACACTGAAGCTTTCTTT; CDR3 protein: CASSGNPGQGNMNTEAFF
V gene: TRBV6-5; J gene: TRBJ1-6; D gene: NA; CDR3 length: 13; clone size: few; CDR3 DNA: TGTGCCAGCAGCCGGGACTTTGGTTCACCCCTCCACTTT; CDR3 protein: CASSRDFGSPLHF
V gene: TRBV6-1; J gene: TRBJ1-5; D gene: NA; CDR3 length: 15; clone size: NA; CDR3 DNA: TGTGCCAGCAGTGGCGGATCATACAGCAATCAGCCCCAGCATTTT; CDR3 protein: CASSGGSYSNQPQHF
V gene: TRBV7-9; J gene: TRBJ2-1; D gene: NA; CDR3 length: 16; clone size: NA; CDR3 DNA: TGTGCCAGCAGCTTAGCTATAGCGGAAGTAGACAATGAGCAGTTCTTC; CDR3 protein: CASSLAIAEVDNEQFF
V gene: TRBV11-2; J gene: TRBJ2-7; D gene: NA; CDR3 length: 14; clone size: once; CDR3 DNA: TGTGCCAGCAGCCCGGGATCAGGGTTGGCCGAGCAGTACTTC; CDR3 protein: CASSPGSGLAEQYF
V gene: TRBV11-2; J gene: TRBJ1-3; D gene: NA; CDR3 length: 15; clone size: NA; CDR3 DNA: TGTGCCAGCAGCTTACCCGGCAGCTCTGGAAACACCATATATTTT; CDR3 protein: CASSLPGSSGNTIYF
V gene: TRBV11-2; J gene: TRBJ2-7; D gene: TRBD2; CDR3 length: 17; clone size: NA; CDR3 DNA: TGTGCCAGCAGCTCAATCCTACTAGCGGGGGGTCCTCGGATGAAGTACTTC; CDR3 protein: CASSSILLAGGPRMKYF
V gene: TRBV19; J gene: TRBJ2-7; D gene: TRBD1; CDR3 length: 16; clone size: NA; CDR3 DNA: TGTGCCAGTAGTGTTTCGACAGGGGATCCGTCCTACGAGCAGTACTTC; CDR3 protein: CASSVSTGDPSYEQYF
V gene: TRBV18; J gene: TRBJ1-3; D gene: NA; CDR3 length: 15; clone size: NA; CDR3 DNA: TGTGCCAGCTCACCACCAGGGGTATCTGGAAACACCATATATTTT; CDR3 protein: CASSPPGVSGNTIYF
V gene: TRBV10-2; J gene: TRBJ1-3; D gene: NA; CDR3 length: 12; clone size: NA; CDR3 DNA: TGCGCCAGCAAGCAAAGGACGGGCACCATATATTTT; CDR3 protein: CASKQRTGTIYF
V gene: TRBV18; J gene: TRBJ2-2; D gene: NA; CDR3 length: 14; clone size: NA; CDR3 DNA: TGTGCCAGCTCACCACAGGGGCCGACCGGGGAGCTGTTTTTT; CDR3 protein: CASSPQGPTGELFF
V gene: TRBV27; J gene: TRBJ1-5; D gene: NA; CDR3 length: 16; clone size: NA; CDR3 DNA: TGTGCCAGCAGTTTATCGGGGACCCTAAGAAATCAGCCCCAGCATTTT; CDR3 protein: CASSLSGTLRNQPQHF
V gene: TRBV7-9; J gene: TRBJ2-2; D gene: NA; CDR3 length: 14; clone size: NA; CDR3 DNA: TGTGCCAGCACGGGGGGCCGTTGGACCGGGGAGCTGTTTTTT; CDR3 protein: CASTGGRWTGELFF
V gene: TRBV5-1; J gene: TRBJ2-5; D gene: TRBD2; CDR3 length: 16; clone size: NA; CDR3 DNA: TGCGCCAGCAGCCCGATAGCGGGAGACCCCCAAGAGACCCAGTACTTC; CDR3 protein: CASSPIAGDPQETQYF
V gene: TRBV10-1; J gene: TRBJ1-4; D gene: NA; CDR3 length: 13; clone size: NA; CDR3 DNA: TGCGCCAGCAGTGACACAGGGAATGAAAAACTGTTTTTT; CDR3 protein: CASSDTGNEKLFF
V gene: TRBV7-2; J gene: TRBJ2-1; D gene: TRBD2; CDR3 length: 17; clone size: NA; CDR3 DNA: TGTGCCAGCAGCTTAGCGATCACTAGCGGAGCCTACAATGAGCAGTTCTTC; CDR3 protein: CASSLAITSGAYNEQFF
V gene: TRBV5-6; J gene: TRBJ1-2; D gene: TRBD1; CDR3 length: 15; clone size: NA; CDR3 DNA: TGTGCCAGCAGCCCCGGGACAGGGGGATTCTATGGCTACACCTTC; CDR3 protein: CASSPGTGGFYGYTF
V gene: TRBV2; J gene: TRBJ2-3; D gene: NA; CDR3 length: 12; clone size: NA; CDR3 DNA: TGTGCCAGCAGTGAAAATATAGATACGCAGTATTTT; CDR3 protein: CASSENIDTQYF
V gene: TRBV11-2; J gene: TRBJ1-2; D gene: NA; CDR3 length: 16; clone size: NA; CDR3 DNA: TGTGCCAGCAGCCACCTGGGGAGACGAGGGGACTATGGCTACACCTTC; CDR3 protein: CASSHLGRRGDYGYTF
V gene: TRBV2; J gene: TRBJ2-3; D gene: TRBD1; CDR3 length: 15; clone size: NA; CDR3 DNA: TGTGCCAGCAGCAAACAGGGGCTGGGAACAGATACGCAGTATTTT; CDR3 protein: CASSKQGLGTDTQYF
V gene: TRBV6-6; J gene: TRBJ1-1; D gene: NA; CDR3 length: 15; clone size: NA; CDR3 DNA: TGTGCCAGCAGCACCGGAAAGGGACAAAACACTGAAGCTTTCTTT; CDR3 protein: CASSTGKGQNTEAFF
V gene: TRBV11-3; J gene: TRBJ2-7; D gene: NA; CDR3 length: 17; clone size: NA; CDR3 DNA: TGTGCCAGCAGCTTAGGAGGAGTGGGTCAGGGCCCCTACGAGCAGTACTTC; CDR3 protein: CASSLGGVGQGPYEQYF
V gene: TRBV5-4; J gene: TRBJ2-4; D gene: TRBD2; CDR3 length: 14; clone size: NA; CDR3 DNA: TGTGCCAGCAGCTTGGGACTAGCGGGTAACGGACAGTACTTC; CDR3 protein: CASSLGLAGNGQYF
V gene: TRBV10-3; J gene: TRBJ2-6; D gene: TRBD1; CDR3 length: 17; clone size: NA; CDR3 DNA: TGTGCCATCAGTGAGTCCCGGGACAGCCCTGGGGCCAACGTCCTGACTTTC; CDR3 protein: CAISESRDSPGANVLTF
V gene: TRBV6-5; J gene: TRBJ2-2; D gene: NA; CDR3 length: 15; clone size: NA; CDR3 DNA: TGTGCCAGCAGTTACGCCAGGGATAGTGGCGGGGAGCTGTTTTTT; CDR3 protein: CASSYARDSGGELFF
V gene: TRBV2; J gene: TRBJ1-1; D gene: TRBD1; CDR3 length: 10; clone size: NA; CDR3 DNA: TGTGTGCAGGGGACAGTTGAAGCTTTCTTT; CDR3 protein: CVQGTVEAFF
V gene: TRBV9; J gene: TRBJ1-3; D gene: NA; CDR3 length: 17; clone size: NA; CDR3 DNA: TGTGCCAGCAGCGTAATGGGTGAGAGGGTAGCTGGAAACACCATATATTTT; CDR3 protein: CASSVMGERVAGNTIYF
V gene: TRBV10-1; J gene: TRBJ2-1; D gene: NA; CDR3 length: 15; clone size: NA; CDR3 DNA: TGCGCCAGCAGTGAGAATAGCGTGGGGTACAATGAGCAGTTCTTC; CDR3 protein: CASSENSVGYNEQFF
V gene: TRBV6-5; J gene: TRBJ1-2; D gene: NA; CDR3 length: 14; clone size: NA; CDR3 DNA: TGTGCCAGCAGTTACAAGGGTGCCCCCTATGGCTACACCTTC; CDR3 protein: CASSYKGAPYGYTF
V gene: TRBV6-5; J gene: TRBJ2-7; D gene: NA; CDR3 length: 14; clone size: NA; CDR3 DNA: TGTGCCAGCAGCCCCCGGTTGGTATCCTACGAGCAGTACTTC; CDR3 protein: CASSPRLVSYEQYF
V gene: TRBV2; J gene: TRBJ1-1; D gene: NA; CDR3 length: 15; clone size: once; CDR3 DNA: TGTGCCAGCAGGGTACACCCCGGGGGCAGCGCTGAAGCTTTCTTT; CDR3 protein: CASRVHPGGSAEAFF